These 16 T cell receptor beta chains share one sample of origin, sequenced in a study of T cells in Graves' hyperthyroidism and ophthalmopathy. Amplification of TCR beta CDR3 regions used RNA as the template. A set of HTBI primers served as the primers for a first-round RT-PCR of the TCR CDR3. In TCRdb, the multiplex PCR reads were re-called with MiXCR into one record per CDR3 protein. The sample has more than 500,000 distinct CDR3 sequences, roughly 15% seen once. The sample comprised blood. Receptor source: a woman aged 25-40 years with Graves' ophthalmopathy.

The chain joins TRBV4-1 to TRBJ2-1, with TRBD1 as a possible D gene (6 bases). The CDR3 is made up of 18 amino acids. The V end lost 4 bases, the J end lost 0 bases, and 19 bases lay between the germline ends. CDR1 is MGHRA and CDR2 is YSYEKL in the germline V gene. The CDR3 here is CASSPRNRETSSYNEQFF. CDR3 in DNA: TGCGCCAGCAGCCCAAGAAACAGGGAGACCAGCTCCTACAATGAGCAGTTCTTC.

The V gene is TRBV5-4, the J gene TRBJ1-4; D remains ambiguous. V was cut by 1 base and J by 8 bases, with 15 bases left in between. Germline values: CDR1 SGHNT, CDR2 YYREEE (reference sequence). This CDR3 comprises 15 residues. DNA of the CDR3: TGTGCCAGCAGCTTGAACGGTGCTAGGGAGGAAAAACTGTTTTTT. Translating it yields CASSLNGAREEKLFF.

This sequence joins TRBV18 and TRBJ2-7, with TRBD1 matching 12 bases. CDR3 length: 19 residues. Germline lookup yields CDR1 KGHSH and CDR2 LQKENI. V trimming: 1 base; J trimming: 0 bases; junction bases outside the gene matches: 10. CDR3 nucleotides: TGTGCCAGCTCACCACGGCCGGGACAGGGGGCGAGGAGCTCCTACGAGCAGTACTTC. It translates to CASSPRPGQGARSSYEQYF. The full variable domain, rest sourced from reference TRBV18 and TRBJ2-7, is NAGVMQNPRHLVRRRGQEARLRCSPMKGHSHVYWYRQLPEEGLKFMVYLQKENIIDESGMPKERFSAEFPKEGPSILRIQQVVRGDSAAYFCASSPRPGQGARSSYEQYFGPGTRLTVT.

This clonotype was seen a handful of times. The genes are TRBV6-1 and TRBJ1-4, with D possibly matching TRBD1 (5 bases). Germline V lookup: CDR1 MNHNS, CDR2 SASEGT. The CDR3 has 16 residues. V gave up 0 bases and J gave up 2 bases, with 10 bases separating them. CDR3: CASSEATGATNEKLFF. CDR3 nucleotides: TGTGCCAGCAGTGAAGCCACAGGAGCCACTAATGAAAAACTGTTTTTT.

CDR3: CASSWLAGTNTGELFF. The CDR3 DNA sequence: TGTGCCAGTAGTTGGCTAGCGGGGACGAACACCGGGGAGCTGTTTTTT. This chain links TRBV19 with TRBJ2-2, with 9 bases fitting TRBD2. CDR1 is LNHDA, CDR2 SQIVND, per germline (reference sequence). This CDR3 has 16 amino acids. V was clipped by 5 bases and J by 0 bases; unmatched bases: 4.

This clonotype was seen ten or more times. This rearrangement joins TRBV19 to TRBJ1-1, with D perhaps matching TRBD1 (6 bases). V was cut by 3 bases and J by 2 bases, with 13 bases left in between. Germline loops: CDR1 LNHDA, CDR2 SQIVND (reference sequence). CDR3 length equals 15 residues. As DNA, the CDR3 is TGTGCCAGTAGTATGGGAAGAGGGGGTAACACTGAAGCTTTCTTT. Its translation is CASSMGRGGNTEAFF. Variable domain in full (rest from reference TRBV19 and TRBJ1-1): DGGITQSPKYLFRKEGQNVTLSCEQNLNHDAMYWYRQDPGQGLRLIYYSQIVNDFQKGDIAEGYSVSREKKESFPLTVTSAQKNPTAFYLCASSMGRGGNTEAFFGQGTRLTVV.

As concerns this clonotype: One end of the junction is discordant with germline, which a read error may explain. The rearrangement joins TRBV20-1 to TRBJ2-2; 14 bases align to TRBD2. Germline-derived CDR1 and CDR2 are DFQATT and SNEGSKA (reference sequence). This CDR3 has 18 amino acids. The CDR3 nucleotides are TGCAGTGCTAGAATGGGGACTAGCGGGAGAGAGGCCACCGGGGAGCCGTTTTTT. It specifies CSARMGTSGREATGEPFF.

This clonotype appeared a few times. Here the CDR3 DNA reads TGTGCCACCAACTTGGACTCCGGACAGCCCCAGCATTTT. The encoded protein is CATNLDSGQPQHF. The genes are TRBV10-3 and TRBJ1-5; D is undetermined. This CDR3 comprises 13 residues. V was trimmed by 10 bases and J by 7 bases, leaving 17 bases between them. Germline CDR1 ENHRY, CDR2 SYGVKD.

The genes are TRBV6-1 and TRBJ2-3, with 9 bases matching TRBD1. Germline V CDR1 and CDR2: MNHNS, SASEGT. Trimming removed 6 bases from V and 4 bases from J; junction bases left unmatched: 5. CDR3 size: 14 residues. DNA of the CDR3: TGTGCCAGCAGACGGGACAGGGCGGCAGATACGCAGTATTTT. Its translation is CASRRDRAADTQYF.

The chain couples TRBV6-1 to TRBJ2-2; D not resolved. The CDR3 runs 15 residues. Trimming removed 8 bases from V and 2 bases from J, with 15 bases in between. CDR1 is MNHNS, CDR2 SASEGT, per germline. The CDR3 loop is CASFYRASNTGELFF. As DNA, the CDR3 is TGTGCCAGCTTTTACCGGGCCTCAAACACCGGGGAGCTGTTTTTT.

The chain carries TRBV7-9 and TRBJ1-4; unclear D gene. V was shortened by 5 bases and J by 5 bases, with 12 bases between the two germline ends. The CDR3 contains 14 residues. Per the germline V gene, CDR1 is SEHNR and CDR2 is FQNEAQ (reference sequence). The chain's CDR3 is CASSPGLRNEKLFF. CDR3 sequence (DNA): TGTGCCAGCAGCCCGGGCCTTCGAAATGAAAAACTGTTTTTT.

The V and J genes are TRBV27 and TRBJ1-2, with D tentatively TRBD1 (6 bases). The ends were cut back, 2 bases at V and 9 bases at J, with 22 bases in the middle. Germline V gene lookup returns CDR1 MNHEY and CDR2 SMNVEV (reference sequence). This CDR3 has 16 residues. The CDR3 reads CASSLATGRVMKSYTF. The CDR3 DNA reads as TGTGCCAGCAGTTTAGCAACAGGGAGGGTAATGAAGAGCTACACCTTC.

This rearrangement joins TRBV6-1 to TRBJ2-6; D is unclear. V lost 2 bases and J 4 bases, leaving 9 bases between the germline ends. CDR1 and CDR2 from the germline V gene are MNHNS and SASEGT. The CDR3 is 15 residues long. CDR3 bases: TGTGCCAGCAGTGAACTCCAAACCGGGGCCAACGTCCTGACTTTC. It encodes CASSELQTGANVLTF.

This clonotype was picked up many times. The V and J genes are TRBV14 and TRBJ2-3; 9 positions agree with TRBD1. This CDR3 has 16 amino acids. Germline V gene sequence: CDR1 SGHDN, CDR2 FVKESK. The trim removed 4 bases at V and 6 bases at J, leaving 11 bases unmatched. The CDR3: CASSPWTGATSDTQYF. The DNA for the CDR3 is TGTGCCAGCAGCCCCTGGACAGGGGCCACCTCGGATACGCAGTATTTT.

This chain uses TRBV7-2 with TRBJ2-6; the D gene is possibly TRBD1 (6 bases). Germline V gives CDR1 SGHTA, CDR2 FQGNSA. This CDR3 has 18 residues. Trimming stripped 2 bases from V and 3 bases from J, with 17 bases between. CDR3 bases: TGTGCCAGCAGCTTAATCCAGAGTACAGGGTTTGGGGCCAACGTCCTGACTTTC. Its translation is CASSLIQSTGFGANVLTF.

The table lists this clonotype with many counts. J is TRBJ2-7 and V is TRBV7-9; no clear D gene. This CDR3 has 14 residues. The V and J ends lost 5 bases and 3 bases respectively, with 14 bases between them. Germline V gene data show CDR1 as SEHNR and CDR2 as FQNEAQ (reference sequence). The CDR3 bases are TGTGCCAGCAGCCCGGCCCTCGCGGTCTACGAGCAGTACTTC. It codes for CASSPALAVYEQYF.